This T cell receptor (beta chain) was sequenced in a study of preoperative IRX-2 immunotherapy in early breast cancer. Treatment of the sample: preoperative locoregional IRX-2 cytokine immunotherapy. Samples came from a phase Ib trial of preoperative locoregional IRX-2 cytokine immunotherapy. The germline V gene has CDR1 LNHDA and CDR2 SQIVND (reference sequence). This CDR3 comprises 14 residues. V shed 7 bases and J 3 bases; nucleotides not matched to a gene: 4. TCRdb's table, derived via immunoSEQ multiplex PCR, lists solely in-frame clones and lacks some. The sample lists 60,000 or so clones; 94% were seen once.

This receptor was identified in a human donor with breast cancer. The sample was collected from a patient treated with IRX-2 immunotherapy. The chain combines TRBV19 with TRBJ1-4, with 8 nucleotides matching TRBD1. The CDR3 sequence: CASTPQGANEKLFF. The DNA of the CDR3 is TGTGCCAGTACCCCACAGGGGGCTAATGAAAAACTGTTTTTT.